This paragraph covers one T cell receptor (beta chain) sequence. Its specificity is unknown. TCRdb reanalysed the reads using MiXCR and keeps one entry per CDR3 protein. The data hold some 270,000 distinct CDR3 sequences, with approximately 15% observed a single time. The record originates from a study of T cell repertoires in cytomegalovirus infection. Background on the study: Indications came from public TCR beta signatures; they pointed to CMV infection and to a matching HLA type. General study findings and limits: Across the ex vivo response, the dominant clonotypes were HLA-C-restricted CMV-specific TCR beta clonotypes. Cumulated frequencies of public TCR beta families served to identify carriers of CMV plus the relevant HLA.

This TCR was sampled from a human donor in good health (CMV status not recorded). Some clones in this sample may be carry-over from other donors' samples. What was sequenced was CD8+ T cells from PBMCs.

The CDR3 is CASSEGTVGAYEQYF. In DNA, the CDR3 is TGTGCCAGCAGCGAGGGGACAGTGGGGGCCTACGAGCAGTACTTC. The V gene is TRBV7-2, the J gene TRBJ2-7, with 7 positions matching TRBD1. V trimming: 5 bases; J trimming: 2 bases; junction bases outside the gene matches: 9. The CDR3 has 15 amino acids. The germline gives CDR1 SGHTA, CDR2 FQGNSA.